Listed below are T cell receptor beta chains from one sample, sequenced in a study of cytomegalovirus exposure and HLA in healthy donors. The method was immunoSEQ multiplex PCR; TCRdb's version includes in-frame clones alone and lacks a portion of them. The repertoire has roughly 250,000 clones, about 83% of them found once; the top ten carry roughly 2%. The sequencing input was PBMCs. The receptors stem from a woman in her 40s in good health and CMV-seropositive. Both conserved end residues are part of each CDR3. The order of the fields is clone size, D gene, V gene, J gene, CDR3 length, CDR3 protein, CDR3 DNA. A D gene is named only where the DNA matches it firmly. Expanded clones get a size class; other rows say once, few or many, or leave the size out.

NA	TRBD1	TRBV10-3	TRBJ1-5	16	CAISETLGQVNQPQHF	TGTGCCATCAGTGAGACCCTGGGACAGGTCAATCAGCCCCAGCATTTT
once	TRBD1	TRBV5-4	TRBJ1-4	15	CASSLDLGGNEKLFF	TGTGCCAGCAGCTTGGACCTAGGGGGCAATGAAAAACTGTTTTTT
NA	NA	TRBV30	TRBJ2-3	13	CAWRYGLTDTQYF	TGTGCCTGGAGATACGGACTCACAGATACGCAGTATTTT
NA	TRBD2	TRBV28	TRBJ2-3	16	CASSPPGLAGSDTQYF	TGTGCCAGCAGTCCCCCGGGACTAGCGGGATCAGATACGCAGTATTTT
NA	TRBD2	TRBV30	TRBJ2-5	13	CAWGLAAQETQYF	TGTGCCTGGGGACTAGCTGCGCAAGAGACCCAGTACTTC
few	TRBD2	TRBV5-1	TRBJ2-4	15	CASSPLAGEKNIQYF	TGCGCCAGCAGCCCTTTAGCGGGAGAAAAAAACATTCAGTACTTC
few	TRBD2	TRBV9	TRBJ2-7	16	CASSVNGREATYEQYF	TGTGCCAGCAGCGTAAATGGGCGGGAGGCCACCTACGAGCAGTACTTC
NA	NA	TRBV6-5	TRBJ2-2	15	CASTDTTRYTGELFF	TGTGCCAGCACCGACACGACACGTTACACCGGGGAGCTGTTTTTT
NA	TRBD1	TRBV28	TRBJ1-5	15	CASKAGGTVNQPQHF	TGTGCCAGCAAAGCGGGGGGGACAGTCAATCAGCCCCAGCATTTT
few	NA	TRBV19	TRBJ1-3	14	CASSSTGSGNTIYF	TGTGCCAGTAGTAGCACAGGCTCTGGAAACACCATATATTTT
NA	NA	TRBV6-5	TRBJ1-2	11	CAVGLGSGYTF	TGTGCCGTTGGGCTCGGCAGCGGCTACACCTTC
NA	TRBD1	TRBV5-8	TRBJ2-7	17	CASSPGPGQLFSYEQYF	TGTGCCAGCAGCCCTGGCCCGGGACAGCTTTTCTCCTACGAGCAGTACTTC
NA	NA	TRBV20-1	TRBJ1-2	11	CSARVRGGYTF	TGCAGTGCTAGAGTGCGAGGTGGCTACACCTTC
NA	NA	TRBV6-5	TRBJ1-4	15	CASSYSDGVNEKLFF	TGTGCCAGCAGTTACTCAGACGGAGTTAATGAAAAACTGTTTTTT
NA	NA	TRBV7-9	TRBJ2-7	12	CAITRDSYEQYF	TGTGCCATTACCAGGGACTCCTACGAGCAGTACTTC
NA	TRBD2	TRBV7-9	TRBJ2-1	16	CASRSSLAGVLNEQFF	TGTGCCAGCAGAAGTTCACTAGCGGGAGTGCTAAATGAGCAGTTCTTC
NA	NA	TRBV14	TRBJ2-1	14	CASSPSMGQGTEFF	TGTGCCAGCAGCCCGTCAATGGGGCAGGGTACCGAGTTCTTC
once	TRBD1	TRBV5-1	TRBJ2-2	14	CASAGQGSSGELFF	TGCGCCAGCGCGGGACAGGGCTCCTCCGGGGAGCTGTTTTTT
NA	TRBD2	TRBV5-8	TRBJ2-7	15	CASSQTSGRAYEQYF	TGTGCCAGCAGCCAGACTAGCGGGAGGGCCTACGAGCAGTACTTC
medium-sized	NA	TRBV5-5	TRBJ1-5	15	CASSYSSGWNQPQHF	TGTGCCAGCAGCTATTCATCAGGGTGGAATCAGCCCCAGCATTTT
NA	TRBD1	TRBV7-9	TRBJ1-1	14	CASSLGQGRTEAFF	TGTGCCAGCAGCCTGGGACAGGGGAGGACTGAAGCTTTCTTT
NA	NA	TRBV28	TRBJ1-3	18	CASSQPQQGDDSGNTIYF	TGTGCCAGCAGTCAACCCCAACAGGGAGATGACTCTGGAAACACCATATATTTT
NA	TRBD2	TRBV27	TRBJ2-1	15	CASSHERLATNEQFF	TGTGCCAGCAGTCACGAGCGACTAGCGACCAATGAGCAGTTCTTC
NA	NA	TRBV21-1	TRBJ1-5	14	CASSKVTGNQPQHF	TGTGCCAGCAGCAAAGTGACAGGCAATCAGCCCCAGCATTTT
NA	TRBD2	TRBV4-2	TRBJ2-2	16	CASSQDTASGPGELFF	TGTGCCAGCAGCCAAGATACAGCTAGCGGACCCGGGGAGCTGTTTTTT
NA	TRBD1	TRBV29-1	TRBJ2-7	13	CSVTGTGAYEQYF	TGCAGCGTGACCGGGACAGGGGCCTACGAGCAGTACTTC
NA	TRBD2	TRBV6-4	TRBJ2-2	17	CASSDSASGANTGELFF	TGTGCCAGCAGTGACTCGGCTAGCGGGGCGAACACCGGGGAGCTGTTTTTT
NA	NA	TRBV19	TRBJ2-5	13	CASSIGKKETQYF	TGTGCCAGTAGTATCGGGAAGAAAGAGACCCAGTACTTC
NA	NA	TRBV18	TRBJ1-3	16	CASSRGPGNSGNTIYF	TGTGCCAGCTCACGGGGGCCGGGGAACTCTGGAAACACCATATATTTT
NA	TRBD2	TRBV25-1	TRBJ2-2	18	CASSEYFSGEGLSGELFF	TGTGCCAGCAGTGAATACTTTAGCGGGGAGGGCCTATCCGGGGAGCTGTTTTTT
NA	TRBD1	TRBV5-1	TRBJ2-7	15	CASLRDRGLLDEQYF	TGCGCCAGCCTCCGGGACAGGGGCCTTCTGGACGAGCAGTACTTC
NA	NA	TRBV28	TRBJ2-5	15	CASSSGTFQGETQYF	TGTGCCAGCAGTTCCGGGACATTCCAAGGGGAGACCCAGTACTTC
NA	NA	TRBV5-6	TRBJ1-1	15	CASSWREWGNTEAFF	TGTGCCAGCAGCTGGAGGGAGTGGGGTAACACTGAAGCTTTCTTT
NA	TRBD2	TRBV27	TRBJ2-1	14	CASRLREGLDEQFF	TGTGCCAGCAGGTTGAGGGAGGGCCTCGATGAGCAGTTCTTC
NA	NA	TRBV19	TRBJ1-2	17	CASSIDHPTTGFDGYTF	TGTGCCAGTAGTATAGACCACCCCACCACAGGGTTTGATGGCTACACCTTC
NA	NA	TRBV5-5	TRBJ2-2	16	CASSFGSLRGTGELFF	TGTGCCAGCAGCTTTGGATCCCTTCGAGGGACCGGGGAGCTGTTTTTT
few	TRBD1	TRBV6-1	TRBJ2-5	13	CASSSTGGETQYF	TGTGCCAGCAGCTCGACAGGGGGTGAGACCCAGTACTTC
NA	TRBD2	TRBV6-5	TRBJ2-7	15	CASRSETSGNYGQYF	TGTGCCAGCAGATCAGAGACTAGCGGGAACTACGGGCAGTACTTC
NA	NA	TRBV30	TRBJ2-1	12	CAWSVAGNEQFF	TGTGCCTGGAGTGTAGCGGGCAATGAGCAGTTCTTC
once	NA	TRBV23-1	TRBJ1-5	13	CASSPIRDQPQHF	TGCGCCAGCAGTCCGATCCGGGATCAGCCCCAGCATTTT
NA	TRBD2	TRBV4-3	TRBJ2-7	14	CASSKSSGSYEQYF	TGCGCCAGCAGCAAGTCTAGCGGGAGCTACGAGCAGTACTTC
NA	TRBD2	TRBV2	TRBJ2-1	15	CASSEFGGSVNEQFF	TGTGCCAGCAGTGAGTTTGGCGGGAGTGTGAATGAGCAGTTCTTC
few	NA	TRBV30	TRBJ1-5	12	CAWSYGDQPQHF	TGTGCCTGGAGTTACGGGGATCAGCCCCAGCATTTT
few	TRBD1	TRBV6-6	TRBJ1-6	14	CASSYQGAGSPLHF	TGTGCCAGCAGTTACCAGGGGGCCGGTTCACCCCTCCACTTT
NA	TRBD1	TRBV2	TRBJ2-7	15	CASSRGGTGNYEQYF	TGTGCCAGCAGCCGGGGCGGGACAGGGAACTACGAGCAGTACTTC
NA	TRBD1	TRBV5-8	TRBJ1-4	16	CASSAGQGATNEKLFF	TGTGCCAGCAGCGCCGGACAGGGGGCAACTAATGAAAAACTGTTTTTT
NA	TRBD2	TRBV7-9	TRBJ2-2	17	CASSLGLAGAVTGELFF	TGTGCCAGCAGCCTGGGACTAGCGGGAGCGGTCACCGGGGAGCTGTTTTTT
NA	TRBD1	TRBV7-2	TRBJ1-5	14	CASSYDRASGPQHF	TGTGCCAGCAGCTACGACAGGGCGAGTGGGCCCCAGCATTTT
NA	TRBD1	TRBV19	TRBJ1-5	16	CASSNGQAAINQPQHF	TGTGCCAGTAGTAATGGACAGGCCGCGATTAATCAGCCCCAGCATTTT
once	NA	TRBV10-3	TRBJ1-1	14	CAISDLGAGTEAFF	TGTGCCATCAGTGACCTGGGGGCGGGCACTGAAGCTTTCTTT
few	TRBD2	TRBV5-1	TRBJ2-1	15	CASIGAGATVNEQFF	TGCGCCAGCATCGGAGCGGGAGCGACGGTCAATGAGCAGTTCTTC
few	TRBD1	TRBV5-6	TRBJ1-2	13	CASSRQGLYGYTF	TGTGCCAGCAGCCGACAGGGCCTCTATGGCTACACCTTC
NA	TRBD2	TRBV7-7	TRBJ2-5	15	CASSAVGAGQETQYF	TGTGCCAGCAGCGCCGTCGGAGCGGGGCAAGAGACCCAGTACTTC
once	TRBD2	TRBV6-1	TRBJ2-5	13	CASSSGSRETQYF	TGTGCCAGCAGTAGCGGGAGTCGAGAGACCCAGTACTTC
once	NA	TRBV27	TRBJ1-2	14	CASRPGATNYGYTF	TGTGCCAGCAGACCAGGGGCCACTAACTATGGCTACACCTTC